This T cell receptor beta chain was identified in a study of control samples from healthy donors and cancer patients. The assay was immunoSEQ multiplex PCR, and TCRdb's table has in-frame clones only and misses some. The sample lists approximately 100,000 clones, more than 75% occurring once. A single count supports this clone. The CDR3 extends over 12 amino acids. Germline V gene lookup returns CDR1 SGHRS and CDR2 YFSETQ. V was pared by 0 bases and J by 2 bases, with 2 bases between. The rearrangement joins TRBV5-1 to TRBJ1-2; D unclear. Sequencing was carried out using blood. The receptor was derived from a man aged 55 to 69 in good health. In DNA, the CDR3 is TGCGCCAGCAGCTTGGCCAACTATGGCTACACCTTC. Translation gives CASSLANYGYTF. The variable domain in full, with the rest retrieved from reference TRBV5-1 and TRBJ1-2, is KAGVTQTPRYLIKTRGQQVTLSCSPISGHRSVSWYQQTPGQGLQFLFEYFSETQRNKGNFPGRFSGRQFSNSRSEMNVSTLELGDSALYLCASSLANYGYTFGSGTRLTVV.